The 21 T cell receptor beta chains below all came from one sample that was sequenced in a study of blood T cells in healthy people across ages. Primers used in a second PCR of about 7 to 12 cycles were a sample-barcoded 5' primer and a J-beta primer mix. TCRdb passed the 5' RACE reads through MiXCR, listing each CDR3 protein once. The table lists 590,000 or so distinct CDR3 sequences, roughly 31% of them singletons. The sequenced sample was blood. These receptors all stem from a woman aged 80 or over in good health.

This clonotype was seen at least ten times. The chain carries TRBV7-2 and TRBJ2-7; D is unresolved. CDR3 length: 11 amino acids. The V gene lost 5 bases and the J gene lost 9 bases, with 11 bases spanning the gap. Per germline, CDR1 SGHTA and CDR2 FQGNSA. This CDR3 is CASSKDHLQYF. CDR3 DNA: TGTGCCAGCAGCAAGGACCATCTGCAGTACTTC.

V and J are TRBV18 and TRBJ2-7; 8 bases match TRBD1. The CDR3 totals 15 residues. V shed 6 bases and J 2 bases; nucleotides not matched to a gene: 9. Germline V CDR1 and CDR2: KGHSH, LQKENI. The CDR3 nucleotides read TGTGCCAGCTCCCTAAAGGGACAGGAGGCCTACGAGCAGTACTTC. This sequence encodes CASSLKGQEAYEQYF.

This clonotype was picked up a small number of times. This clone may be a read error of a much larger clone one base away. The V and J genes are TRBV7-2 and TRBJ1-2; D unclear. The CDR3 spans 13 residues. Germline V gives CDR1 SGHTA, CDR2 FQGNSA. CDR3 in DNA: TGTGCCGGCAGCTTAGTATCCAAGGCGGGCTACACCTTC. This encodes CAGSLVSKAGYTF.

The rearrangement uses TRBV24-1 and TRBJ1-1, with D unclear. The CDR3 is made up of 16 amino acids. The germline V gene has CDR1 KGHDR and CDR2 SFDVKD. V was clipped by 4 bases and J by 3 bases, with 17 bases between them. The CDR3 is CATSEPFKTLDTEAFF. CDR3 nucleotide sequence: TGTGCCACCAGTGAGCCCTTCAAGACCCTGGACACTGAAGCTTTCTTT.

V is TRBV30 and J is TRBJ1-1; 8 nucleotides agree with TRBD1. V gave up 7 bases and J gave up 0 bases; unmatched junction bases: 4. The CDR3 loop spans 13 amino acids. The germline CDR1 and CDR2 sequences are GTSNPN and SVGIG (reference sequence). DNA for the CDR3: TGTGCCTATAGGACAGGGCTGAACACTGAAGCTTTCTTT. The encoded protein is CAYRTGLNTEAFF.

Details on this clonotype: A read error may be the cause here, since a much bigger clone is one base away. V and J are TRBV7-2 and TRBJ2-6; D is perhaps TRBD2 (5 bases). Germline V CDR1 and CDR2: SGHTA, FQGNSA. This CDR3 is 14 amino acids long. The CDR3 DNA follows: TGTGCCAGCAGCTTAGGGACGAGGGCCAACGTCCGGACTTTC. This encodes CASSLGTRANVRTF.

This clonotype occurred many times. The rearrangement joins TRBV7-9 to TRBJ2-3; 12 nucleotides match TRBD1. This CDR3 region has 13 residues. CDR1 and CDR2 from the germline V gene are SEHNR and FQNEAQ (reference sequence). J lost 6 bases, V lost 11 bases, and 6 bases had no gene match. CDR3: CAGRDRGRDTQYF. Written as DNA, the CDR3 is TGTGCCGGCCGGGACAGGGGGCGGGATACGCAGTATTTT.

Ten or more counts support this clonotype. Here the CDR3 DNA reads TGCAGTGCTAGCTCTAGCGGGGGGCAGTATTTT. Protein sequence: CSASSSGGQYF. V is TRBV20-1 and J is TRBJ2-3; 10 bases match TRBD2. There are 11 residues in the CDR3. Germline V gene data show CDR1 as DFQATT and CDR2 as SNEGSKA (reference sequence). After removal of 3 bases from V and 11 bases from J, the junction contained 2 bases not matched to a gene.

This clonotype appeared a few times. The V call is TRBV11-1, the J call TRBJ2-7; D is uncertain. Trimming took 4 bases from V and 3 from J, leaving 13 bases between them. The CDR3 contains 14 residues. The germline V gene has CDR1 SGHAT and CDR2 FQDESV (reference sequence). The CDR3, as DNA: TGTGCCAGCAGCTCGGGCCGAAGTGACTACGAGCAGTACTTC. Its translation: CASSSGRSDYEQYF.

This clonotype has a count of ten or more. The J gene is TRBJ2-3, the V gene TRBV11-2; TRBD1 aligns across 9 bases. The CDR3 extends over 15 amino acids. The V gene's germline CDR1 is SGHAT and CDR2 FQNNGV. J lost 4 bases, V lost 7 bases, and 9 bases had no gene match. The CDR3 loop reads CASTWGDRAADTQYF. CDR3 in DNA: TGTGCCAGCACCTGGGGGGACAGGGCGGCAGATACGCAGTATTTT. The full variable domain, rest sourced from reference TRBV11-2 and TRBJ2-3, is EAGVAQSPRYKIIEKRQSVAFWCNPISGHATLYWYQQILGQGPKLLIQFQNNGVVDDSQLPKDRFSAERLKGVDSTLKIQPAKLEDSAVYLCASTWGDRAADTQYFGPGTRLTVL.

The sample holds many counts of this clonotype. This chain uses TRBV3-1 with TRBJ2-1, with D tentatively TRBD1 (5 bases). Germline-derived CDR1 and CDR2 are LGHDT and YNNKEL (reference sequence). The germline V and J ends were trimmed by 4 bases and 4 bases, with 8 bases remaining between them. This CDR3 contains 13 residues. CDR3 nucleotides: TGTGCCAGCAGCCCGACAGTTTACAATGAGCAGTTCTTC. Amino acid sequence: CASSPTVYNEQFF.

The chain is built from TRBV30 and TRBJ2-7, with D uncertain. The CDR3 contains 12 residues. V lost 4 bases and J lost 0, with 7 bases in between. Germline lookup yields CDR1 GTSNPN and CDR2 SVGIG (reference sequence). CDR3 nucleotide sequence: TGTGCCTGGATCTCCTACTCCTACGAGCAGTACTTC. The encoded protein is CAWISYSYEQYF.

This clonotype was counted at least ten times. V gene TRBV6-6 combines with J gene TRBJ2-7; D not certain. With 7 bases removed from V and 0 bases from J, the gap between germline ends came to 7 bases. There are 12 residues in the CDR3. Germline CDR1 and CDR2: MNHNY and SVGAGI (reference sequence). Here the CDR3 reads CASTPDSYEQYF. The DNA for the CDR3 is TGTGCCAGCACTCCCGACTCCTACGAGCAGTACTTC.

This clonotype was detected a few times. The chain combines TRBV28 with TRBJ1-2; 9 bases fit TRBD1. The V gene's germline CDR1 is MDHEN and CDR2 SYDVKM. With V trimmed by 7 bases and J by 3 bases, 3 bases remained unmatched. This CDR3 is built from 13 residues. The CDR3 is CASTGDRDYGYTF. DNA for the CDR3: TGTGCCAGCACTGGGGACAGGGACTATGGCTACACCTTC.

This chain links TRBV6-2 or TRBV6-3 with TRBJ1-1; D may be TRBD1 (5 bases). The CDR3 length is 13 residues. CDR1 and CDR2 (germline): MNHEY, SVGEGT. The V gene lost 6 bases and the J gene lost 5 bases, with 13 bases spanning the gap. Here the CDR3 reads CASSLGVWTEAFF. The CDR3 DNA reads TGTGCCAGCAGCCTGGGGGTTTGGACTGAAGCTTTCTTT.

The rearrangement uses TRBV7-3 and TRBJ2-1; D may correspond to TRBD1 or TRBD2 (5 bases each). The germline gives CDR1 SGHTA, CDR2 FQGTGA. V was clipped by 5 bases and J by 1 base, with 12 bases between them. The CDR3 runs to 15 residues. The CDR3 sequence is CASSRRDASYNEQFF. As DNA, the CDR3 is TGTGCCAGCAGCCGCCGGGACGCATCCTACAATGAGCAGTTCTTC.

This clonotype was picked up a small number of times. The rearrangement joins TRBV28 to TRBJ2-1; TRBD2 might be the D (5 bases). The CDR3 runs to 14 residues. Germline CDR1 reads MDHEN; CDR2 reads SYDVKM. The ends were cut back, 2 bases at V and 8 bases at J, with 13 bases in the middle. CDR3 coding DNA: TGTGCCAGCAGTTTAGTAGGGAACGGGGATGAGCAGTTCTTC. It translates to CASSLVGNGDEQFF.

This clonotype was counted only a few times. In nucleotides, the CDR3 is TGTGCCAGCAGCTACGCCGGAGGCACCATATATTTT. Its protein product is CASSYAGGTIYF. The rearrangement links TRBV7-2 to TRBJ1-3; D call uncertain. The germline V gene has CDR1 SGHTA and CDR2 FQGNSA. The CDR3 extends over 12 amino acids. V was trimmed by 4 bases and J by 9 bases, leaving 10 bases between them.

This clonotype was observed a few times. One base away lies a much larger clone, so this may be a sequencing read error. The rearrangement joins TRBV29-1 to TRBJ2-1; D may correspond to TRBD1 or TRBD2 (5 bases each). The DNA end favors TRBJ2-7, so the J call may be wrong. The CDR3 has 14 amino acids. CDR1 is SQVTM and CDR2 is ANQGSEA in the germline V gene. This CDR3 reads CSVGDPSSYNEQYF. For the CDR3, the DNA is TGCAGCGTTGGGGACCCGAGCTCCTACAATGAGCAGTACTTC.

With regard to this clonotype: A much larger clone lies one base from this, so it may be a read error. The V gene is TRBV5-1, the J gene TRBJ2-3; 8 nucleotides align to TRBD1. CDR1 is SGHRS, CDR2 YFSETQ, per germline. The CDR3 is made up of 15 amino acids. The chain's CDR3 is CASGLWTGSTDTRYF. Here the CDR3 DNA reads TGCGCCAGCGGGCTTTGGACAGGGTCAACAGATACGCGGTATTTT.

Note on this clonotype: A read error may produce the germline difference seen at one junction end. The chain employs TRBV11-2 and TRBJ2-1; no clear D. CDR3 length: 14 residues. Germline V gene sequence: CDR1 SGHAT, CDR2 FQNNGV. The CDR3: CVSSSRLQKNEQFF. The CDR3 DNA reads TGCGTCAGCAGCTCCCGACTGCAAAAAAATGAGCAGTTCTTC.